Following are 26 T cell receptor beta chains from one sample sequenced in a study of CD8+ T cells in alopecia areata. The sequencing template was cDNA reverse transcribed from extracted RNA. TCRdb keeps only in-frame clones here, not all; method: immunoSEQ multiplex PCR. The sample lists 200,000 or so clones; roughly 57% were seen once. The input for sequencing was CD4+ T cells sorted from blood, taken at week 0. The receptor source for this set is a human donor with alopecia areata.

The chain is built from TRBV7-2 and TRBJ1-2, with 10 bases lining up with TRBD1. The trim removed 5 bases at V and 0 bases at J, leaving 6 bases unmatched. The germline CDR1 and CDR2 sequences are SGHTA and FQGNSA. There are 16 residues in the CDR3. This CDR3 reads CASSQRGTGANYGYTF. CDR3 nucleotides: TGTGCCAGCAGCCAAAGGGGGACAGGGGCTAACTATGGCTACACCTTC.

The V gene is TRBV27, the J gene TRBJ2-3, with no clear D. CDR1 and CDR2 (germline): MNHEY, SMNVEV (reference sequence). The V end was cut by 5 bases, the J end by 0 bases, with 9 bases between. The CDR3 is made up of 14 amino acids. The CDR3 reads CASSPRPSTDTQYF. The CDR3 region has the DNA TGTGCCAGCAGTCCCCGGCCGAGCACAGATACGCAGTATTTT.

The chain uses TRBV7-9 and TRBJ2-1; 7 bases fit TRBD2. Germline V gene sequence: CDR1 SEHNR, CDR2 FQNEAQ (reference sequence). The CDR3 totals 15 residues. J lost 5 bases, V lost 1 base, and 5 bases had no gene match. The chain's CDR3 is CASSLDRTSNNEQFF. CDR3 in DNA: TGTGCCAGCAGCTTAGATCGGACTAGTAACAATGAGCAGTTCTTC.

V and J are TRBV4-1 and TRBJ2-2, with 8 nucleotides matching TRBD1. J lost 2 bases, V lost 5 bases, and 7 bases had no gene match. The CDR3 sequence is 16 residues long. Germline lookup yields CDR1 MGHRA and CDR2 YSYEKL. CDR3 in amino acids: CASSDSDRDNTGELFF. The CDR3 coding sequence is TGCGCCAGCAGCGACTCGGACAGGGATAACACCGGGGAGCTGTTTTTT.

This clone was recorded a few times. J is TRBJ2-4 and V is TRBV5-1; D remains unclear. The CDR3 extends over 14 amino acids. V was shortened by 0 bases and J by 3 bases, with 7 bases between the two germline ends. Germline V gene lookup returns CDR1 SGHRS and CDR2 YFSETQ. CDR3: CASSLDGDKNIQYF. In DNA, the CDR3 is TGCGCCAGCAGCTTGGATGGAGACAAAAACATTCAGTACTTC.

This chain links TRBV2 with TRBJ2-7; D is unresolved. CDR3 size: 11 residues. Looked up from germline, CDR1 is SNHLY and CDR2 is FYNNEI. V gave up 5 bases and J gave up 0 bases, with 2 bases separating them. In DNA, the CDR3 is TGTGCCAGCAGTTTCTCCTACGAGCAGTACTTC. Encoded protein: CASSFSYEQYF.

This clone was detected only a few times. The chain employs TRBV19 and TRBJ1-6; a weak D match, TRBD1 (5 bases). The CDR3 loop spans 13 amino acids. V shed 8 bases and J shed 7 bases, with 12 bases lying between them. Germline V gene sequence: CDR1 LNHDA, CDR2 SQIVND (reference sequence). The CDR3 loop reads CASSGTANSPLHF. In DNA, the CDR3 is TGTGCCAGTTCCGGGACGGCGAATTCACCCCTCCACTTT.

The chain links TRBV6-6 to TRBJ2-2; D gene unclear. The CDR3 sequence is 11 residues long. Per the germline V gene, CDR1 is MNHNY and CDR2 is SVGAGI (reference sequence). Trimming pared 8 bases from V and 6 bases from J, leaving 7 bases between. DNA of the CDR3: TGTGCCAGCGGTCCCCCCGGGGAGCTGTTTTTT. Its protein is CASGPPGELFF.

The chain uses TRBV7-9 and TRBJ2-7; TRBD1 aligns across 12 bases. Trimming cost V 4 bases and J 2 bases; bases outside gene matches: 3. Germline-derived CDR1 and CDR2 are SEHNR and FQNEAQ (reference sequence). The CDR3 totals 15 residues. Here the CDR3 DNA reads TGTGCCAGCAGCTCTCGGGACAGGGGGCCCTACGAGCAGTACTTC. Encoded protein: CASSSRDRGPYEQYF.

This clone has more than one count but fewer than ten. This sequence joins TRBV5-6 and TRBJ1-2, with D possibly matching TRBD1 (5 bases). Germline V gene data show CDR1 as SGHDT and CDR2 as YYEEEE. The CDR3 consists of 13 residues. V lost 4 bases to trimming and J lost 14 bases, with 21 bases between them. The CDR3 DNA is TGTGCCAGCAGCCCTAGGACGCACCTATCAGGGACCTTC. Amino acids: CASSPRTHLSGTF.

This chain joins TRBV18 and TRBJ1-6; D gene ambiguous. Germline CDR1 is KGHSH and CDR2 is LQKENI. V was clipped by 3 bases and J by 8 bases, with 29 bases between them. The CDR3 has 20 residues. CDR3 nucleotides: TGTGCCAGCTCACCCATGATGGGATCCCTGGCGGGCGCGATAGATTCACCCCTCCACTTT. Translation gives CASSPMMGSLAGAIDSPLHF.

V usage is TRBV11-2 and J usage is TRBJ2-2, with TRBD1 as a possible D gene (6 bases). V lost 5 bases and J lost 3, with 13 bases in between. CDR1 and CDR2 from the germline V gene are SGHAT and FQNNGV. This CDR3 contains 15 residues. The CDR3 reads CASSRPGTHTGELFF. Here the CDR3 DNA reads TGTGCCAGCAGCCGTCCCGGGACACACACCGGGGAGCTGTTTTTT.

V gene TRBV4-1 combines with J gene TRBJ2-1; the match to TRBD2 covers 14 bases. V shed 2 bases and J 5 bases; nucleotides not matched to a gene: 5. Germline V gene sequence: CDR1 MGHRA, CDR2 YSYEKL. The CDR3 extends over 17 amino acids. The CDR3 DNA follows: TGCGCCAGCAGCCAACTTCCGGGACTAGCGGGAGACAATGAGCAGTTCTTC. Protein sequence: CASSQLPGLAGDNEQFF.

The J gene is TRBJ2-1, the V gene TRBV5-1; D possibly corresponds to TRBD1 (6 bases). Deletions cut 4 bases from V and 4 bases from J, with 12 bases between. From germline, CDR1 is SGHRS and CDR2 YFSETQ. This CDR3 region has 14 residues. The CDR3 protein is CASSPTTGYNEQFF. In nucleotides, the CDR3 is TGCGCCAGCAGCCCAACCACAGGGTACAATGAGCAGTTCTTC.

The rearrangement uses TRBV6-5 and TRBJ2-3; 10 nucleotides align to TRBD1. There are 14 residues in the CDR3. Germline loops: CDR1 MNHEY, CDR2 SVGAGI. V lost 7 bases, J lost 5 bases, and 6 bases stayed unmatched. The DNA for the CDR3 is TGTGCCAGCATACCGGGACAGGGGAGAGATACGCAGTATTTT. This translates into CASIPGQGRDTQYF.

This clone appeared a few times. V is TRBV29-1 and J is TRBJ2-1, with 7 positions matching TRBD1. This CDR3 has 15 residues. CDR1 and CDR2 from the germline V gene are SQVTM and ANQGSEA. V trimming: 8 bases; J trimming: 1 base; junction bases outside the gene matches: 11. The CDR3 nucleotides are TGCAGCCTCCGCGGACAGGCGACTTCCTACAATGAGCAGTTCTTC. Translation: CSLRGQATSYNEQFF.

This chain uses TRBV7-9 with TRBJ2-1; D might be TRBD2 (6 bases). The germline V gene encodes CDR1 SEHNR and CDR2 FQNEAQ (reference sequence). This CDR3 region has 15 residues. Trimming shortened V by 6 bases and J by 0 bases, and 12 bases separated the two germline ends. The CDR3 loop reads CASSSGPSSYNEQFF. CDR3 DNA sequence: TGTGCCAGCAGTAGCGGACCGAGCTCCTACAATGAGCAGTTCTTC.

The count of this clone is one. The V call is TRBV5-1, the J call TRBJ2-7, with TRBD1 matching over 8 bases. The germline CDR1 and CDR2 sequences are SGHRS and YFSETQ. With 4 bases clipped from V and 4 bases from J, the junction kept 13 bases outside the gene matches. This CDR3 contains 16 residues. The CDR3 spells CASSPGRRQGAYEQYF. The CDR3 DNA sequence: TGCGCCAGCAGCCCAGGCCGAAGGCAGGGGGCATACGAGCAGTACTTC.

V is TRBV10-3 and J is TRBJ1-5, with D uncertain. V was shortened by 2 bases and J by 4 bases, with 15 bases between the two germline ends. The CDR3 length is 16 residues. The germline gives CDR1 ENHRY, CDR2 SYGVKD. The chain's CDR3 is CAISEMLEGSNQPQHF. The CDR3 bases are TGTGCCATCAGTGAGATGTTGGAGGGATCGAATCAGCCCCAGCATTTT.

This chain links TRBV4-2 with TRBJ2-1, with D hard to call. The V end lost 4 bases, the J end lost 4 bases, and 8 bases lay between the germline ends. The germline V gene encodes CDR1 LGHNA and CDR2 YNFKEQ. The CDR3 length is 13 residues. The CDR3 sequence: CASSRESYNEQFF. The CDR3 DNA follows: TGTGCCAGCAGCCGTGAGTCGTACAATGAGCAGTTCTTC.

This clone occurred a few times. The chain is built from TRBV6-1 and TRBJ2-7; the D is unclear. This CDR3 has 18 residues. Trimming cost V 0 bases and J 5 bases, with 23 bases left between them. Germline V gene sequence: CDR1 MNHNS, CDR2 SASEGT. The CDR3 region has the DNA TGTGCCAGCAGTGAAGCCCGCTTTTATGCGACTGGCGGTCACGAGCAGTACTTC. Translating it yields CASSEARFYATGGHEQYF.

The chain couples TRBV30 to TRBJ2-7; D ambiguous. In germline, CDR1 is GTSNPN, CDR2 SVGIG (reference sequence). V lost 1 base and J 4 bases, leaving 8 bases between the germline ends. The CDR3 sequence is 12 residues long. The CDR3 nucleotides read TGTGCCTGGAGTGGCCCCTTATACGAGCAGTACTTC. Residues: CAWSGPLYEQYF.

The rearrangement links TRBV27 to TRBJ2-7, with 8 bases matching TRBD2. This CDR3 is 13 amino acids long. CDR1 and CDR2 (germline): MNHEY, SMNVEV (reference sequence). Trimming removed 9 bases from V and 7 bases from J; junction bases left unmatched: 11. DNA for the CDR3: TGTGCCAGTCGGTCTAGCGGGTCTCAAGAGCAGTACTTC. Its translation: CASRSSGSQEQYF.

The chain joins TRBV29-1 to TRBJ1-2; perhaps TRBD1 as D (6 bases). The CDR3 covers 13 residues. Germline V CDR1 and CDR2: SQVTM, ANQGSEA. The ends were cut back, 2 bases at V and 3 bases at J, with 10 bases in the middle. In DNA form, the CDR3 reads TGCAGCGTTGAATTGGCAGGGGACTATGGCTACACCTTC. The encoded protein is CSVELAGDYGYTF.

The chain has TRBV6-5 and TRBJ2-6; TRBD1 is a possible D gene (6 bases). V lost 6 bases and J 6 bases, leaving 12 bases between the germline ends. The germline V gene encodes CDR1 MNHEY and CDR2 SVGAGI. The CDR3 runs 14 residues. The CDR3 region is CASRTGLEANVLTF. The CDR3 nucleotides are TGTGCCAGCAGAACAGGGCTTGAGGCCAACGTCCTGACTTTC.

This rearrangement joins TRBV30 to TRBJ2-7, with D uncertain. This CDR3 is 14 amino acids long. Per germline, CDR1 GTSNPN and CDR2 SVGIG (reference sequence). Trimming removed 2 bases at V and 0 bases at J, with 11 bases between. The CDR3: CAWSRIPSSYEQYF. CDR3 in DNA: TGTGCCTGGAGTCGGATCCCGAGCTCCTACGAGCAGTACTTC.